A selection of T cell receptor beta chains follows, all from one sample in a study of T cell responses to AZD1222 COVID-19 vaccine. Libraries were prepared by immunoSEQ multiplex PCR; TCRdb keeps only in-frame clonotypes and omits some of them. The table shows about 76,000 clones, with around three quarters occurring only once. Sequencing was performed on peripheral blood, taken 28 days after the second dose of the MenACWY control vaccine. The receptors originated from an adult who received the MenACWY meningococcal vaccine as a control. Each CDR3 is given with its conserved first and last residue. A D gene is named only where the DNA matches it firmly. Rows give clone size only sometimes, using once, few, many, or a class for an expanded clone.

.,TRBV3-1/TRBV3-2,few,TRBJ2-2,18,CASSQDGGLATNTGELFF,TGTGCCAGCAGCCAAGACGGGGGCCTAGCGACGAACACCGGGGAGCTGTTTTTT
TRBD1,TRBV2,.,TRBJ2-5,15,CAGERGGTGQETQYF,TGTGCCGGAGAAAGGGGGGGGACAGGGCAAGAGACCCAGTACTTC
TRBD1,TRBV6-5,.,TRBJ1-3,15,CASQDRELSGNTIYF,TGTGCCAGCCAGGACAGGGAGCTCTCTGGAAACACCATATATTTT
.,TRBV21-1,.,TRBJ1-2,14,CASSSGGQNYGYTF,TGTGCCAGCAGCAGCGGGGGACAGAACTATGGCTACACCTTC
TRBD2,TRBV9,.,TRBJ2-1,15,CASSFYSGVGNEQFF,TGTGCCAGCAGCTTCTACAGCGGGGTCGGAAATGAGCAGTTCTTC
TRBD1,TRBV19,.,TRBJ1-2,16,CASRTFGGQGRYGYTF,TGTGCCAGCAGGACCTTTGGGGGACAGGGCCGCTATGGCTACACCTTC
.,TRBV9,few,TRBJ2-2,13,CASSVTYTGELFF,TGTGCCAGCAGCGTAACTTACACCGGGGAGCTGTTTTTT
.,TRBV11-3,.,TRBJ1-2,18,CASSSLRHRSVSNYGYTF,TGTGCCAGCAGCTCGCTCAGACATCGTTCTGTTTCTAACTATGGCTACACCTTC
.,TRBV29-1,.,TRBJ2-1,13,CSVGPGTYNEQFF,TGCAGCGTTGGTCCAGGCACCTACAATGAGCAGTTCTTC
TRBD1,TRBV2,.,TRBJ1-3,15,CASSSDRSSGNTIYF,TGTGCCAGCAGTTCGGACAGGAGCTCTGGAAACACCATATATTTT
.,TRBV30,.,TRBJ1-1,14,CAWAGNSENTEAFF,TGTGCCTGGGCTGGGAACAGCGAGAACACTGAAGCTTTCTTT
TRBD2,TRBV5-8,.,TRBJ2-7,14,CASRTSGSSYEQYF,TGTGCCAGCAGAACTAGCGGGAGCTCCTACGAGCAGTACTTC
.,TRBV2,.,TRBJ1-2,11,CASSGEYGYTF,TGTGCCAGCAGTGGGGAGTATGGCTACACCTTC
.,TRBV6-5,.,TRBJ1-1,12,CASSTTRREAFF,TGTGCCAGCAGTACGACCCGGCGTGAAGCTTTCTTT
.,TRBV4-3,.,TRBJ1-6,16,CASSQERAGRNSPLHF,TGCGCCAGCAGCCAAGAAAGGGCAGGGAGGAATTCACCCCTCCACTTT
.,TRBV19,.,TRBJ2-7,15,CASGKGPDRFGEQYF,TGTGCCAGCGGAAAGGGCCCCGATCGGTTTGGAGAGCAGTACTTC
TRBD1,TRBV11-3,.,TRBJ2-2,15,CASSLDSTGAGELFF,TGTGCCAGCAGCTTAGATTCGACAGGGGCCGGGGAGCTGTTTTTT
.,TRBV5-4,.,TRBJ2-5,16,CASSPAGTDFQETQYF,TGTGCCAGCAGCCCGGCGGGGACGGACTTCCAAGAGACCCAGTACTTC
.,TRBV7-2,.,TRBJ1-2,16,CASSSRGGIANYGYTF,TGTGCCAGCAGCTCAAGGGGTGGCATAGCTAACTATGGCTACACCTTC
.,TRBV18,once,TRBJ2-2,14,CASSPNAGTGELFF,TGTGCCAGCTCACCCAACGCCGGGACCGGGGAGCTGTTTTTT
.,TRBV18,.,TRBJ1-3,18,CASSPAGLGPNSGNTIYF,TGTGCCAGCTCACCAGCAGGACTCGGCCCGAACTCTGGAAACACCATATATTTT
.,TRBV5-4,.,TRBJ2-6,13,CASSLLGANVLTF,TGTGCCAGCAGCTTGCTTGGGGCCAACGTCCTGACTTTC
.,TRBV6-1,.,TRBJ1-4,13,CASSQGPGEKLFF,TGTGCCAGCAGCCAGGGCCCCGGGGAAAAACTGTTTTTT
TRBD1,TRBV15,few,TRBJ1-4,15,CATSRATGGDEKLFF,TGTGCCACCAGCAGAGCCACAGGGGGAGATGAAAAACTGTTTTTT
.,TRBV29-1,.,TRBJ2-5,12,CSVVNQGWTQYF,TGCAGCGTTGTAAACCAGGGCTGGACCCAGTACTTC
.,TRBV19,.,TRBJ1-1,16,CASSIGTGYKNTEAFF,TGTGCCAGTAGTATCGGCACAGGCTATAAGAACACTGAAGCTTTCTTT
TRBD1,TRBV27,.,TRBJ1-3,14,CASSSQGAGDTIYF,TGTGCCAGCAGTTCACAGGGGGCAGGTGACACCATATATTTT
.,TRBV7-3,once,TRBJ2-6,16,CASSPGGSAGANVLTF,TGTGCCAGCAGCCCAGGTGGGAGTGCTGGGGCCAACGTCCTGACTTTC
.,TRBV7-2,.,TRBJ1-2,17,CASSSRLGGPSNYGYTF,TGTGCCAGCAGCTCACGGTTAGGGGGACCTTCTAACTATGGCTACACCTTC
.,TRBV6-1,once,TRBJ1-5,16,CASSGQGSFSNQPQHF,TGTGCCAGCAGTGGTCAGGGGTCATTTAGCAATCAGCCCCAGCATTTT
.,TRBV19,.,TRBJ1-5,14,CASNPSGAGQPQHF,TGTGCCAGTAATCCCAGTGGGGCAGGGCAGCCCCAGCATTTT
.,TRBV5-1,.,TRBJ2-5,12,CASSPGLGTQYF,TGCGCCAGCAGTCCAGGACTGGGGACCCAGTACTTC
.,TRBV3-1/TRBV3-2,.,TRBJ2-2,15,CASSQQDRNTGELFF,TGTGCCAGCAGCCAACAGGACAGGAACACCGGGGAGCTGTTTTTT
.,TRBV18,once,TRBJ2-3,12,CASSLDWDTQYF,TGTGCCAGCTCACTAGATTGGGATACGCAGTATTTT
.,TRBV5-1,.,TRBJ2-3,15,CASFLQDKSTDTQYF,TGCGCCAGCTTCCTTCAGGACAAATCTACAGATACGCAGTATTTT
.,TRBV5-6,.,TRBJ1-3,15,CASSLRAGAGNTIYF,TGTGCCAGCAGCCTCCGGGCGGGAGCTGGAAACACCATATATTTT
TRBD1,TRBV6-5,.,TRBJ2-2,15,CASRLTGGITGELFF,TGTGCCAGCAGATTGACAGGGGGAATCACCGGGGAGCTGTTTTTT
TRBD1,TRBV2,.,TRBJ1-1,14,CASSVDRVNTEAFF,TGTGCCAGCAGTGTCGACAGGGTGAACACTGAAGCTTTCTTT
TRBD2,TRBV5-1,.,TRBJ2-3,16,CASSPRTSGSSDTQYF,TGCGCCAGCAGCCCGCGGACTAGCGGGAGTTCCGATACGCAGTATTTT
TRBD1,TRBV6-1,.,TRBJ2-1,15,CASSEVGQGWNEQFF,TGTGCCAGCAGTGAAGTGGGACAGGGGTGGAATGAGCAGTTCTTC
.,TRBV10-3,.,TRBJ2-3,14,CAISWAEVTDTQYF,TGTGCCATCAGCTGGGCAGAAGTCACAGATACGCAGTATTTT
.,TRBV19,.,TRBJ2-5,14,CASSIVGDQETQYF,TGTGCCAGTAGTATAGTAGGCGACCAAGAGACCCAGTACTTC
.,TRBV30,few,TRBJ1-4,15,CAWSASTDVGEKLFF,TGTGCCTGGAGTGCCTCGACTGACGTTGGTGAAAAACTGTTTTTT
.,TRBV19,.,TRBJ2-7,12,CASRSRVGEQYF,TGTGCCAGTAGGAGCAGGGTGGGCGAGCAGTACTTC
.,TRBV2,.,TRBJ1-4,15,CASSPTGSNLEKLFF,TGTGCCAGCAGTCCCACGGGATCTAACCTTGAAAAACTGTTTTTT
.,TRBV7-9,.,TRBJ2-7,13,CASSSLAVYEQYF,TGTGCCAGCAGCTCCCTAGCCGTCTACGAGCAGTACTTC
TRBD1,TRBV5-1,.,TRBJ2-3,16,CASSSTPGQFTDTQYF,TGCGCCAGCAGCTCCACTCCGGGACAGTTCACAGATACGCAGTATTTT
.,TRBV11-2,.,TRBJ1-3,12,CASSLNGNTIYF,TGTGCCAGCAGCTTAAATGGAAACACCATATATTTT
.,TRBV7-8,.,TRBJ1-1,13,CASSLEREAEAFF,TGTGCCAGCAGCTTAGAGAGGGAGGCTGAAGCTTTCTTT